This T cell receptor (beta chain) was sequenced for a study of beta chain features in type 1 diabetes (dated by TCRdb to 2016 to 2019). Regarding the study in general: No differences in mean age, gender distribution, total cell number or subset yield were found between patients and healthy donors. In the study, TCRB repertoires of sorted circulating CD4+ T cell subsets from recently diagnosed type 1 diabetes patients were compared with those of matched healthy donors. Naive and central memory subsets were obtained from all 30 or so donors, but regulatory and stem cell-like memory subsets were isolated from only 8 patients and roughly eight healthy donors. A total of 100 million to 140 million sorted cells were examined across all samples, and the number of cells per subset was strongly correlated with RNA yield.

With respect to this clone: Its antigen is still unknown. Base qualities were left out, and no much larger clone turns up one base away.

Study-level results and caveats: Fewer insertions and more nucleotide deletions at VDJ recombination sites were observed in patients with type 1 diabetes, implying thymic rearrangement abnormalities. Type 1 diabetes patients showed a moderate but significant shortening of TCRB CDR3 length in all four CD4+ subsets. Shorter templates might have been favored by PCR, but patient and control samples were amplified and corrected together, so both groups would have been affected equally by any skew. Only small numbers of individuals were included in the HLA sub-analyses, which left unresolved whether HLA type had any influence on TCRB rearrangement. Because cDNA rather than genomic DNA was sequenced, highly expressing activated cells could have been over-represented, although no difference in activation and CD3 levels was found between groups. Naive, central memory and regulatory TCRB repertoires appeared to be more similar among patients than among healthy donors.

Inclusive of the bounding cysteine and phenylalanine, the CDR3 is 17 residues long. Just the 51-base CDR3 DNA is kept, in frame starting at base 1. The germline V gene provides CDR1 SGHNT and CDR2 YENEEA. The V and J ends are trimmed by 0 bases and 2 bases, leaving 14 bases between them. Each donor gave one peripheral blood draw, about 110 mL on average, collected into heparinised tubes. Using a panel that included CD45RO, CCR7, CD25, CD127, CD95 and CD27, naive, central memory, regulatory and stem cell-like memory CD4+ T cells were sorted on a BD FACSAria II. All sorted populations exceeded 95% purity. PBMCs were separated immediately by Lymphoprep density gradient centrifugation and were stained directly, without being cultured. Samples were stained and sorted in pairs, with one healthy donor and one patient per experiment, so that batch effects were minimized. The entire amount of isolated RNA was reverse transcribed using the High Capacity cDNA Reverse Transcription Kit, so the sequenced TCRB transcripts were expressed ones. Deep immunoSEQ sequencing was applied to naive, central memory and regulatory T cell samples, giving an average of roughly 3.3 million total reads per sample. Sorted cells were lysed in RLT buffer and RNA was extracted with DNase-treated RNeasy Micro or Mini kits, depending on cell number. To prevent cross-contamination, each cell subset was processed individually, whereas patient and healthy donor samples were processed jointly. The immunoSEQ multiplex PCR was used to amplify TCRB sequences from cDNA, generating 87-bp fragments that spanned the CDR3 region. Sequencing of the amplicons was done on the Illumina HiSeq platform. On the authors' methods: PCR bias was corrected computationally using synthetic template baselines, and reads within Hamming distance 2 were collapsed, with unmergeable singletons discarded. Reads were aligned against IMGT to assign V, D and J genes, CDR3 length and insertions or deletions at six rearrangement sites. Within each subset, clonotype counts were normalized to sorted cell number, and only after that were true diversity and Gini coefficients computed with the tcR R package. The overlap coefficient, calculated on TCRB nucleotide sequences, was used to quantify repertoire sharing. Out-of-frame TCRB sequences from naive cells were analyzed to stand in for the pre-selection repertoire. TCRdb retrieved this table from immuneACCESS and kept in-frame rearrangements only. Not all clones are present; in checked studies, unresolved V genes account for under half, and no reason is known for the remainder. The V and J calls and clone size are taken from that table; D and trimming were inferred from the DNA. This sample has a few hundred thousand clones in its table, and about 14% of those were observed once. Approximately 0.02% of the sample comes from the top ten.

Sequencing was performed on naive CD4+ T cells from blood. Sample cell subset or site, as interpreted from the label and publication: true naive CD4+ T cells. The chain is encoded by TRBV11-3 joined to TRBJ2-1; TRBD2 might be the D gene, on 6 matching bases. The source of this sequence is a man aged 25 to 40 with type 1 diabetes. The sequenced DNA is TGTGCCAGCAGCTTAGATTCGGGACTCGTGGCCTACAATGAGCAGTTCTTC. It translates as CASSLDSGLVAYNEQFF.